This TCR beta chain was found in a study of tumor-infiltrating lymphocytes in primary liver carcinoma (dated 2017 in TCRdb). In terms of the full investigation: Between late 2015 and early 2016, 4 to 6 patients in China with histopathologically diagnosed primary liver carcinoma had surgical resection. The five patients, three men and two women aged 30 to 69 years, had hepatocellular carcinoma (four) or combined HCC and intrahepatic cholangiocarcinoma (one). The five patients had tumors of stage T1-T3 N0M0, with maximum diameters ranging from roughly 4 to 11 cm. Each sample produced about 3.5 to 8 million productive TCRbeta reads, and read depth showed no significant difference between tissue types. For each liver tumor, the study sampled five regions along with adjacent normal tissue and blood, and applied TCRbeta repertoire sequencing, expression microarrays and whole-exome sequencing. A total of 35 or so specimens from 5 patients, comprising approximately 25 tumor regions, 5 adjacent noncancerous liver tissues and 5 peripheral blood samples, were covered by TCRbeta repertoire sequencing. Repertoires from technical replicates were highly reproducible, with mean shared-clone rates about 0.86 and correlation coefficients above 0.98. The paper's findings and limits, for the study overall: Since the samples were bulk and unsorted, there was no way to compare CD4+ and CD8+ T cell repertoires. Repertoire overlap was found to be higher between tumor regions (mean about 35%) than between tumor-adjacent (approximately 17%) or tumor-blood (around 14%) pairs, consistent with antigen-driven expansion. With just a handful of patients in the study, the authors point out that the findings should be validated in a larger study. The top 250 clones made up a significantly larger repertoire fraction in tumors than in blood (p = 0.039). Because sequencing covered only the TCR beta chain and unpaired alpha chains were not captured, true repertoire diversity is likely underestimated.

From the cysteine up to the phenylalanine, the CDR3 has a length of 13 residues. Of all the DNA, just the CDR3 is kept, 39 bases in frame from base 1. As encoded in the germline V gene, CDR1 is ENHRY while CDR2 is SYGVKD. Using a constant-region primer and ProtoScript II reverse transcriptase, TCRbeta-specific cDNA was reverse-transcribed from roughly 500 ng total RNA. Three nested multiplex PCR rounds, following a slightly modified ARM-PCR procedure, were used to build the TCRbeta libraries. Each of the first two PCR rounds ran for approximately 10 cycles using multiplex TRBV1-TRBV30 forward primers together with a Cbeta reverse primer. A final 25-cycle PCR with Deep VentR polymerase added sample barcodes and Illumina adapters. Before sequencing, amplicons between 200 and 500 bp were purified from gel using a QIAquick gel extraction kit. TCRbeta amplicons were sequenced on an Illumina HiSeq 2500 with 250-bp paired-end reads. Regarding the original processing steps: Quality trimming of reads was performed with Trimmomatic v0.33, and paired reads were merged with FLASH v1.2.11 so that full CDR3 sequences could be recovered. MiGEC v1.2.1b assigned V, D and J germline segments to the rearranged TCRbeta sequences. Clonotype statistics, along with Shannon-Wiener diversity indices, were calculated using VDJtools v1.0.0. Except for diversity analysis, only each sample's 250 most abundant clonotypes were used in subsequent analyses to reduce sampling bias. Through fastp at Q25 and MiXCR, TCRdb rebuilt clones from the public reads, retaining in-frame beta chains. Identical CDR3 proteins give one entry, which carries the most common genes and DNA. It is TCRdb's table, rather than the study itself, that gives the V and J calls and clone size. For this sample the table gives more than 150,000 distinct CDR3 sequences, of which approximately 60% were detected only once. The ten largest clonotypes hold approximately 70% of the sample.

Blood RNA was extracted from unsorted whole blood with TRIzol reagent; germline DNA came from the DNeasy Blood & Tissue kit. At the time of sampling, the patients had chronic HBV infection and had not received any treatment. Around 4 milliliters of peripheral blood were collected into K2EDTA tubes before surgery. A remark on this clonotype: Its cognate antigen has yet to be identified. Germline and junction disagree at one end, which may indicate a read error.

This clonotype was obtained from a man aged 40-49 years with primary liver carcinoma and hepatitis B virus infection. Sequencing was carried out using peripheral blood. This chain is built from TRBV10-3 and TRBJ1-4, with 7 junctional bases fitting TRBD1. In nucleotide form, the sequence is TGTGCCATCAGCCCCGACAGGGATGAAAAACTGTTTTTC. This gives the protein CAISPDRDEKLFF.